This record concerns one T cell receptor beta chain sequence. Which antigen it targets is not known. No much larger clone exists at a distance of one base, and base qualities are not known. The V end gives up 2 bases and the J end 7 bases, leaving 5 bases in the junction not matched to a gene. From its cysteine to its phenylalanine, the CDR3 spans 14 amino acids. The only DNA kept is the CDR3, 42 bases in frame from the first base. Looking up the germline V gene yields CDR1 SGHRS and CDR2 YFSETQ. This entry belongs to a study of CD8 T cells in ankylosing spondylitis listed by TCRdb under 2017. For the study in its entirety: T cell receptor beta repertoires were profiled in healthy donors and ankylosing spondylitis patients so that disease-linked TCR variants could be found. The full study cohort was made up of under 30 ankylosing spondylitis patients and approximately 100 healthy donors. Peripheral blood was sampled, and synovial fluid was additionally collected from ankylosing spondylitis patients.

Instrument used: Illumina HiSeq 2500. Quantitative 5'-RACE with molecular barcodes was the method used to prepare the TCR beta libraries. Concerning the study's data processing: A new computational method, built on a probabilistic model of VDJ rearrangement, was used to identify disease-linked TCR variants. TCRdb reworked the public reads: Q25 trimming with fastp, MiXCR clone assembly, productive beta chains retained. Identical CDR3 protein sequences are pooled into one entry, listed with their most common genes and DNA. The V and J calls come from TCRdb's annotation, not from the publication. This sample comprises under 120,000 distinct CDR3 sequences, approximately 25% of them detected only once. The top ten clones comprise 10% to 15% of the sample. Findings and caveats that apply to the study as a whole: A TCR beta motif of seven or eight highly homologous amino acid variants appeared characteristic of blood from ankylosing spondylitis patients. Significant enrichment of the disease-linked clones was reported in matched synovial fluid samples from ankylosing spondylitis patients. A CD8+ phenotype was shown by the disease-linked clones, which were found at relatively low frequencies in peripheral blood. Some TCR beta motif variants had previously been reported in synovial fluid and blood of reactive arthritis patients, which suggested common disease-initiation mechanisms.

For each ankylosing spondylitis patient, the synovial fluid sample was matched to a blood sample from that same patient. The receptor's source is a male donor with ankylosing spondylitis. Sample: synovial fluid, either unsorted or a sorted T cell fraction (not recorded which). The chain was built from TRBV5-1 and TRBJ2-1, and TRBD2 matches 8 of the central bases. Read as DNA, the sequence is TGCGCCAGCAGCTTTGAGGGACTAGTAAATGAGCAGTTCTTC. Its translation is CASSFEGLVNEQFF.